Listed below are T cell receptor beta chains from one sample, sequenced in a study of cytomegalovirus exposure and HLA in healthy donors. Method: immunoSEQ multiplex PCR; TCRdb's copy keeps in-frame clones and lacks some. The data contain fewer than 200,000 clones, over 80% of them singletons. Sequenced input: PBMCs. All receptors derive from a man aged 50 to 60 in good health and CMV-seronegative. The CDR3 runs from the conserved cysteine through the conserved F or W. The order of the fields is V gene, J gene, clone size, D gene, CDR3 DNA, CDR3 protein. D genes are given only for firm matches. Clone size is shown for a subset of rows, as once, few, many or a class of expanded clone.

V: TRBV7-6
J: TRBJ2-6
size: .
D: TRBD1
DNA: TGTGCCAGCAGCTTAAGGCCCGGGACAGAGTCTGGGGCCAACGTCCTGACTTTC
CDR3: CASSLRPGTESGANVLTF

V: TRBV14
J: TRBJ1-6
size: .
D: .
DNA: TGTGCCAGCAGCCATTTGGGGGCAAATTCACCCCTCCACTTT
CDR3: CASSHLGANSPLHF

V: TRBV15
J: TRBJ1-6
size: .
D: TRBD1
DNA: TGTGCCACCAGCGAGTACCGGGACAGGGATAATTCACCCCTCCACTTT
CDR3: CATSEYRDRDNSPLHF

V: TRBV28
J: TRBJ2-4
size: .
D: .
DNA: TGTGCCAGCAGTCAACCCCCCGGGGTGAACATTCAGTACTTC
CDR3: CASSQPPGVNIQYF

V: TRBV5-5
J: TRBJ2-2
size: .
D: .
DNA: TGTGCCAGCAGCAAAGGACAGCTCGAACGCACCGGGGAGCTGTTTTTT
CDR3: CASSKGQLERTGELFF

V: TRBV2
J: TRBJ1-2
size: .
D: .
DNA: TGTGCCAGCAGTATCTCCCCGTTGAGTATGGGGGGGTATGGCTACACCTTC
CDR3: CASSISPLSMGGYGYTF

V: TRBV6-5
J: TRBJ2-7
size: .
D: .
DNA: TGTGCCAGCAGTTACTACGACAGACCCGGTTACGAGCAGTACTTC
CDR3: CASSYYDRPGYEQYF

V: TRBV7-9
J: TRBJ1-4
size: few
D: .
DNA: TGTGCCAGCAGCTTAGGCCAGGGTACCCAAAATGAAAAACTGTTTTTT
CDR3: CASSLGQGTQNEKLFF

V: TRBV7-3
J: TRBJ2-3
size: .
D: TRBD2
DNA: TGTGCCAGCAGTAATAAACGGGAGGGCCCGCAGTATTTT
CDR3: CASSNKREGPQYF

V: TRBV5-4
J: TRBJ2-7
size: .
D: .
DNA: TGTGCCAGCAGCTTGGACTTGGACGAGCAGTACTTC
CDR3: CASSLDLDEQYF

V: TRBV5-4
J: TRBJ2-2
size: .
D: .
DNA: TGTGCCAGCAGTAGGGGCCAGAGAAACACCGGGGAGCTGTTTTTT
CDR3: CASSRGQRNTGELFF

V: TRBV4-3
J: TRBJ2-7
size: .
D: TRBD1
DNA: TGCGCCAGCAGCCAAGATACTAGGACAGGGACCTACGAGCAGTACTTC
CDR3: CASSQDTRTGTYEQYF

V: TRBV30
J: TRBJ2-3
size: .
D: TRBD2
DNA: TGTGCCTGCCTCGGACTAGCGGGAGATTCGCAGTATTTT
CDR3: CACLGLAGDSQYF

V: TRBV28
J: TRBJ2-7
size: once
D: TRBD1
DNA: TGTGCCAGCAGTTTTCCCCGGACAGGGGAGTACGAGCAGTACTTC
CDR3: CASSFPRTGEYEQYF

V: TRBV7-2
J: TRBJ2-7
size: .
D: .
DNA: TGTGCCAGCAGCTTAGTGAGTGCCTACGAGCAGTACTTC
CDR3: CASSLVSAYEQYF

V: TRBV9
J: TRBJ2-5
size: .
D: .
DNA: TGTGCCAGCAGCGTAGGGGGTGGGGGGTTCCAAGAGACCCAGTACTTC
CDR3: CASSVGGGGFQETQYF

V: TRBV7-2
J: TRBJ1-1
size: .
D: .
DNA: TGTGCCAGCAGCTTAGACCGTTCCTCGGAGGGTGAAGCTTTCTTT
CDR3: CASSLDRSSEGEAFF

V: TRBV28
J: TRBJ2-7
size: .
D: TRBD2
DNA: TGTGCCAGCAGTCGTTCTAGCGGGAGGCAAAATTACGAGCAGTACTTC
CDR3: CASSRSSGRQNYEQYF

V: TRBV9
J: TRBJ1-1
size: .
D: TRBD1
DNA: TGTGCCAGCAGCGACAGACAGGGGGTGAACACTGAAGCTTTCTTT
CDR3: CASSDRQGVNTEAFF

V: TRBV5-5
J: TRBJ1-1
size: many
D: .
DNA: TGTGCCAGCAGCTTGGGTGGAGACACTGAAGCTTTCTTT
CDR3: CASSLGGDTEAFF

V: TRBV7-3
J: TRBJ2-3
size: once
D: TRBD1
DNA: TGTGCCAGCAGGTACAGGGGGGACGCAGATACGCAGTATTTT
CDR3: CASRYRGDADTQYF

V: TRBV5-1
J: TRBJ2-7
size: .
D: .
DNA: TGCGCCAGCAGCTTGGGAGACGGGGCCTACGAGCAGTACTTC
CDR3: CASSLGDGAYEQYF

V: TRBV10-3
J: TRBJ2-7
size: .
D: TRBD2
DNA: TGTGCCATCAGTGAGTCGGCGCAACTAGCGACCTACGAGCAGTACTTC
CDR3: CAISESAQLATYEQYF

V: TRBV11-2
J: TRBJ2-2
size: .
D: TRBD1
DNA: TGTGCCAGCAGCAGGACAGGGGAACACGGGGAGCTGTTTTTT
CDR3: CASSRTGEHGELFF

V: TRBV27
J: TRBJ1-1
size: .
D: .
DNA: TGTGCCAGCAGTTTTAGCGGAAGGACTGAAGCTTTCTTT
CDR3: CASSFSGRTEAFF

V: TRBV18
J: TRBJ1-4
size: .
D: TRBD1
DNA: TGTGCCAGCTCACCAAAGACAGGGGCAACTAATGAAAAACTGTTTTTT
CDR3: CASSPKTGATNEKLFF

V: TRBV28
J: TRBJ1-3
size: .
D: TRBD1
DNA: TGTGCCAGCAGTTTAGGGCCTTGGACAGGCTCTGGAAACACCATATATTTT
CDR3: CASSLGPWTGSGNTIYF

V: TRBV14
J: TRBJ2-7
size: .
D: TRBD1
DNA: TGTGCCAGCAGCTCCTACTCCGGGACAGGGAGGAACGAGCAGTACTTC
CDR3: CASSSYSGTGRNEQYF

V: TRBV5-1
J: TRBJ2-1
size: .
D: TRBD1
DNA: TGCGCCAGCAGCAGAATCGGACAGGGTGTAAACAATGAGCAGTTCTTC
CDR3: CASSRIGQGVNNEQFF

V: TRBV14
J: TRBJ1-6
size: .
D: TRBD1
DNA: TGTGCCAGCAGCCGACAGGGGACTAATTCACCCCTCCACTTT
CDR3: CASSRQGTNSPLHF

V: TRBV5-6
J: TRBJ2-7
size: once
D: .
DNA: TGTGCCAGCAGCTTTGCAGATACCTACGAGCGGTACTTC
CDR3: CASSFADTYERYF

V: TRBV4-1
J: TRBJ2-2
size: .
D: TRBD2
DNA: TGCGCCAGCAGCCAAGATCCGGGAGGGCCCGGGGAGCTGTTTTTT
CDR3: CASSQDPGGPGELFF

V: TRBV4-2
J: TRBJ2-7
size: .
D: TRBD2
DNA: TGTGCCAGCAGCCAAGGGCTAGCGGGGGGGCTATGGGGCGAGCAGTACTTC
CDR3: CASSQGLAGGLWGEQYF

V: TRBV18
J: TRBJ1-2
size: .
D: .
DNA: TGTGCCAGCTCACCTCAGGACTATGGCTACACCTTC
CDR3: CASSPQDYGYTF

V: TRBV11-2
J: TRBJ2-4
size: .
D: .
DNA: TGTGCCAGCAGGGATGAAACAGTAGGGGGGGACATTCAGTACTTC
CDR3: CASRDETVGGDIQYF

V: TRBV2
J: TRBJ1-1
size: few
D: .
DNA: TGTGCCAGCAGCCATAACAGGGACACTGAAGCTTTCTTT
CDR3: CASSHNRDTEAFF

V: TRBV19
J: TRBJ1-1
size: .
D: TRBD1
DNA: TGTGCCAGTAGTATAAGACAGGGGAACACTGAAGCTTTCTTT
CDR3: CASSIRQGNTEAFF

V: TRBV7-2
J: TRBJ2-7
size: .
D: .
DNA: TGTGCCAGCAGCTGGCCGGGACTCTACGAGCAGTACTTC
CDR3: CASSWPGLYEQYF

V: TRBV5-1
J: TRBJ2-1
size: .
D: TRBD1
DNA: TGCGCCAGCAGCACGACAGGGTACAATGAGCAGTTCTTC
CDR3: CASSTTGYNEQFF

V: TRBV7-2
J: TRBJ2-1
size: .
D: TRBD1
DNA: TGTGCCAGCAGCCGACAGGGCTCCTACAATGAGCAGTTCTTC
CDR3: CASSRQGSYNEQFF

V: TRBV12-5
J: TRBJ1-2
size: .
D: .
DNA: TGTGCTAGTGGTTTGCCCCTCAAACAGGAGCCGAATGGCTACACCTTC
CDR3: CASGLPLKQEPNGYTF

V: TRBV9
J: TRBJ1-5
size: .
D: .
DNA: TGTGCCAGCAGCGTATACTGGAGCAATCAGCCCCAGCATTTT
CDR3: CASSVYWSNQPQHF

V: TRBV13
J: TRBJ1-2
size: .
D: TRBD1
DNA: TGTGCCAGCAGCTTAAGTACAGGGGGCATGGACTACACCTTC
CDR3: CASSLSTGGMDYTF

V: TRBV10-3
J: TRBJ2-5
size: .
D: .
DNA: TGTGCCGCCCGTGGAGGGGCCGTGGAGACCCAGTACTTC
CDR3: CAARGGAVETQYF

V: TRBV11-3
J: TRBJ2-1
size: .
D: TRBD2
DNA: TGTGCCAGCAGCTTAGGCGGGGGGGGGAACAATGAGCAGTTCTTC
CDR3: CASSLGGGGNNEQFF

V: TRBV6-5
J: TRBJ2-7
size: .
D: .
DNA: TGTGCCAGCAGTGCAGCCTACGAGCAGTACTTC
CDR3: CASSAAYEQYF

V: TRBV7-9
J: TRBJ2-5
size: few
D: TRBD2
DNA: TGTTCCAGCAGCTGGGAGGGCAGATCCCAAGAGACCCAGTACTTC
CDR3: CSSSWEGRSQETQYF

V: TRBV7-2
J: TRBJ1-4
size: .
D: .
DNA: TGTGCCAGCAGCCCCAGTGCAACTAATGAAAAACTGTTTTTT
CDR3: CASSPSATNEKLFF

V: TRBV2
J: TRBJ1-3
size: .
D: .
DNA: TGTGCCAGCAGCGGAAGGCACTACTCTGGAAACACCATATATTTT
CDR3: CASSGRHYSGNTIYF

V: TRBV11-3
J: TRBJ2-7
size: .
D: TRBD1
DNA: TGTGCCAGCAGCTTTACCTCAGGGGGATCCTACGAGCAGTACTTC
CDR3: CASSFTSGGSYEQYF

V: TRBV27
J: TRBJ2-7
size: .
D: TRBD2
DNA: TGTGCCAGCAAGAGCCTCTCTACTAGCGTGCACGAGCAGTACTTC
CDR3: CASKSLSTSVHEQYF

V: TRBV14
J: TRBJ1-2
size: .
D: TRBD1
DNA: TGTGCCAGCAGCCCGGACAGGGACTATGGCTACACCTTC
CDR3: CASSPDRDYGYTF

V: TRBV19
J: TRBJ1-1
size: .
D: TRBD1
DNA: TGTGCCAGTAGTCGGACCGGAAACAGGGGTAACACTGAAGCTTTCTTT
CDR3: CASSRTGNRGNTEAFF

V: TRBV19
J: TRBJ1-2
size: .
D: TRBD1
DNA: TGTGCCAGTAGTAAAGGACCCAGGGGGCCCACGGATGGCTACACCTTC
CDR3: CASSKGPRGPTDGYTF

V: TRBV9
J: TRBJ1-2
size: .
D: TRBD1
DNA: TGTGCCAGCAGTGAAACTTTCACCGGGACAGGGATATATGGCTACACCTTC
CDR3: CASSETFTGTGIYGYTF

V: TRBV5-1
J: TRBJ2-3
size: .
D: TRBD1
DNA: TGCGCCAGCAGCCTGGGACAGAGCACAGATACGCAGTATTTT
CDR3: CASSLGQSTDTQYF

V: TRBV30
J: TRBJ1-5
size: .
D: TRBD1
DNA: TGTGCCTGGAGTCTTAGGGTTACAGGGGGCGGTCAGCCCCAGCATTTT
CDR3: CAWSLRVTGGGQPQHF